The 10 T cell receptor beta chains given below trace back to one sample, sequenced in a study of blood T cell repertoires in COVID-19. Here immunoSEQ multiplex PCR was the method, and the copy in TCRdb shows in-frame clones only, minus some. Here the sample spans about 160,000 clones, approximately 80% being singletons. Sequencing was carried out using peripheral blood. Receptors originate from a man between 60 and 70 years old with acute or convalescent COVID-19.

CDR3 coding DNA: TGTGCCAGCAGCCCCTCCCCTCTTAGCGGGGTCGAGCAGTACTTC. Translating it yields CASSPSPLSGVEQYF. V is TRBV6-2 or TRBV6-3 and J is TRBJ2-7; 8 nucleotides match TRBD2. This CDR3 has 15 residues. Looked up from germline, CDR1 is MNHEY and CDR2 is SVGEGT. V was clipped by 6 bases and J by 6 bases; unmatched bases: 13.

V gene TRBV4-3 combines with J gene TRBJ2-7; 7 bases are a match to TRBD1. The trim removed 2 bases at V and 5 bases at J, leaving 9 bases unmatched. The germline V gene has CDR1 LGHNA and CDR2 YSLEER. The CDR3 has 15 residues. The CDR3 coding sequence is TGCGCCAGCAGCCAATTCGCAACAGGGGAAGACGAGCAGTACTTC. It encodes CASSQFATGEDEQYF.

V gene TRBV5-6 combines with J gene TRBJ1-4; weak D call: TRBD1 (5 bases). CDR1 is SGHDT and CDR2 is YYEEEE in the germline V gene. This CDR3 has 12 residues. Trimming pared 3 bases from V and 7 bases from J, leaving 7 bases between. The CDR3 reads CASSSGLEKLFF. Written as DNA, the CDR3 is TGTGCCAGCAGCTCGGGACTTGAAAAACTGTTTTTT. The full variable domain, completed using reference TRBV5-6 and TRBJ1-4, is DAGVTQSPTHLIKTRGQQVTLRCSPKSGHDTVSWYQQALGQGPQFIFQYYEEEERQRGNFPDRFSGHQFPNYSSELNVNALLLGDSALYLCASSSGLEKLFFGSGTQLSVL.

The rearrangement uses TRBV5-1 and TRBJ2-7, with D tentatively TRBD2 (5 bases). CDR1 is SGHRS, CDR2 YFSETQ, per germline. The CDR3 is made up of 17 amino acids. The V end lost 5 bases, the J end lost 6 bases, and 27 bases lay between the germline ends. CDR3 region: CASSRGSGVLRLGEQYF. The CDR3 bases are TGCGCCAGCAGTAGAGGTTCCGGGGTTCTACGGTTGGGCGAGCAGTACTTC.

Here the CDR3 reads CASSLDTLSTDTQYF. Written as DNA, the CDR3 is TGTGCCAGCAGCCTTGACACACTGAGCACAGATACGCAGTATTTT. The chain joins TRBV7-3 to TRBJ2-3; no firm D call. The CDR3 runs to 15 residues. From germline, CDR1 is SGHTA and CDR2 FQGTGA. V was trimmed by 5 bases and J by 0 bases, leaving 12 bases between them.

The rearrangement uses TRBV5-1 and TRBJ2-7; 10 nucleotides match TRBD1. Unmatched junction bases numbered 8, after V lost 5 bases and J lost 3 bases. This CDR3 is 15 amino acids long. Germline assignment: CDR1 SGHRS and CDR2 YFSETQ. The CDR3 sequence is CASSPSGTGDYEQYF. CDR3 DNA: TGCGCCAGCAGTCCCTCCGGGACAGGGGACTACGAGCAGTACTTC. The variable domain in full, completed from reference TRBV5-1 and TRBJ2-7, reads KAGVTQTPRYLIKTRGQQVTLSCSPISGHRSVSWYQQTPGQGLQFLFEYFSETQRNKGNFPGRFSGRQFSNSRSEMNVSTLELGDSALYLCASSPSGTGDYEQYFGPGTRLTVT.

This clone was detected only a few times. The rearrangement joins TRBV6-5 to TRBJ1-4; D possibly corresponds to TRBD1 (5 bases). Germline loops: CDR1 MNHEY, CDR2 SVGAGI. The CDR3 length is 12 residues. V lost 10 bases and J lost 7, with 13 bases in between. The CDR3 DNA is TGTGCCACGAGACGGGGGGGTGAAAAACTGTTTTTT. It is translated as CATRRGGEKLFF.

The CDR3 DNA sequence: TGTGCCAGCAGCCAGGGACACCTCCAAGAGACCCAGTACTTC. The encoded protein is CASSQGHLQETQYF. This sequence joins TRBV3-1 (or the pseudogene TRBV3-2) and TRBJ2-5, with TRBD1 as a possible D gene (6 bases). Trimming took off 3 bases at V and 1 base at J, with 9 bases between the two ends. This CDR3 comprises 14 residues. Germline CDR1 and CDR2: LGHDT and YNNKEL (reference sequence).

This chain uses TRBV29-1 with TRBJ1-2; TRBD1 agrees at 10 bases. The trim removed 6 bases at V and 6 bases at J, leaving 7 bases unmatched. The CDR3 contains 13 residues. In germline, CDR1 is SQVTM, CDR2 ANQGSEA. As DNA, the CDR3 is TGCAGCGTCCTTGGACAGGGGGGAAATGGCTACACCTTC. Residues: CSVLGQGGNGYTF.

This chain joins TRBV9 and TRBJ1-2; D remains ambiguous. Germline V gene sequence: CDR1 SGDLS, CDR2 YYNGEE. The ends were cut back, 4 bases at V and 6 bases at J, with 10 bases in the middle. CDR3 size: 12 residues. CDR3: CASSSAVNGYTF. The CDR3 nucleotides are TGTGCCAGCAGCTCTGCGGTTAATGGCTACACCTTC.